One sample yielded the 29 T cell receptor beta chains listed below, sequenced in a study of cytomegalovirus exposure and HLA in healthy donors. Assay used: immunoSEQ multiplex PCR; TCRdb lists only in-frame clones, some missing. The sample records fewer than 400,000 clones, about nine tenths being singletons. What was sequenced was PBMCs. Receptors originate from a young woman in good health and CMV-seronegative.

The V gene is TRBV9, the J gene TRBJ2-5; 14 nucleotides match TRBD2. V dropped 5 bases and J dropped 4; count of bases not matched to a gene: 1. The CDR3 totals 14 residues. Germline loops: CDR1 SGDLS, CDR2 YYNGEE. The CDR3 nucleotides are TGTGCCAGCAGTGGGACTAGCGGGAGAGAGACCCAGTACTTC. Protein product: CASSGTSGRETQYF.

A single count supports this clone. The chain has TRBV15 and TRBJ2-3; 7 nucleotides agree with TRBD2. In germline, CDR1 is LNHNV, CDR2 YYDKDF (reference sequence). The CDR3 sequence is 12 residues long. CDR3 DNA: TGTGCGACCCGGGAGGCCACAGATACGCAGTATTTT. Its protein product is CATREATDTQYF.

This rearrangement joins TRBV28 to TRBJ1-2; TRBD1 matches at 10 bases. With V trimmed by 6 bases and J by 4 bases, 8 bases remained unmatched. The germline V gene has CDR1 MDHEN and CDR2 SYDVKM. This CDR3 is built from 15 residues. CDR3 sequence: CASRATGGGGYGYTF. The DNA for the CDR3 is TGTGCCAGCAGGGCGACAGGGGGCGGAGGCTATGGCTACACCTTC.

This rearrangement joins TRBV4-3 to TRBJ2-1, with 8 bases that match TRBD2. The CDR3 is made up of 17 amino acids. J was trimmed by 2 bases and V by 1 base; bases with no gene match: 7. CDR1 is LGHNA and CDR2 is YSLEER in the germline V gene. The CDR3 nucleotides read TGCGCCAGCAGCCAAGCATCATCAGCGGGAGCCTACAATGAGCAGTTCTTC. This encodes CASSQASSAGAYNEQFF.

V is TRBV6-6 and J is TRBJ2-1; D not resolved. The V end lost 6 bases, the J end lost 5 bases, and 11 bases lay between the germline ends. This CDR3 has 13 residues. Germline CDR1 reads MNHNY; CDR2 reads SVGAGI (reference sequence). The DNA for the CDR3 is TGTGCCAGCAGCTCTTATCCTAACAATGAGCAGTTCTTC. This encodes CASSSYPNNEQFF.

The rearrangement links TRBV27 to TRBJ1-5, with 10 bases fitting TRBD1. The germline CDR1 and CDR2 sequences are MNHEY and SMNVEV (reference sequence). The CDR3 spans 15 residues. J gave up 7 bases and V 4 bases, and 7 bases lay outside the gene matches. DNA of the CDR3: TGTGCCAGCAGTTCGACAGGGGGCGCTGGGCAGCCCCAGCATTTT. Its translation is CASSSTGGAGQPQHF.

The J gene is TRBJ2-1, the V gene TRBV9; D gene unclear. V lost 4 bases and J lost 2, with 4 bases in between. CDR1 is SGDLS, CDR2 YYNGEE, per germline. The CDR3 consists of 12 residues. This CDR3 reads CASSPTYNEQFF. CDR3 nucleotide sequence: TGTGCCAGCAGCCCCACCTACAATGAGCAGTTCTTC.

The chain has TRBV23-1 and TRBJ2-7; 9 bases align to TRBD1. TRBV23-1 is an ORF, with its function uncertain. V lost 1 base, J lost 0 bases, and 4 bases stayed unmatched. The CDR3 is made up of 16 amino acids. The DNA of the CDR3 is TGCGCCAGCAGTCAATTAGACAGGGGGAGCTCCTACGAGCAGTACTTC. This translates into CASSQLDRGSSYEQYF.

This clone occurred once. The chain uses TRBV7-6 and TRBJ2-5, with a tentative D call TRBD1 (7 bases). The CDR3 length is 16 residues. The germline V and J ends were trimmed by 0 bases and 5 bases, with 16 bases remaining between them. Germline values: CDR1 SGHVS, CDR2 FNYEAQ. The CDR3 reads CASSLALGGQQETQYF. The CDR3 bases are TGTGCCAGCAGCTTAGCCCTCGGGGGACAGCAGGAGACCCAGTACTTC.

The V and J genes are TRBV7-9 and TRBJ2-7; tentatively, D is TRBD2 (5 bases). The germline CDR1 and CDR2 sequences are SEHNR and FQNEAQ (reference sequence). V lost 5 bases, J lost 1 base, and 12 bases lay in between. CDR3 length: 14 residues. The CDR3 DNA is TGTGCCAGCAGCAGGATAGCGCCTTCCTACGAGCAGTACTTC. This gives the protein CASSRIAPSYEQYF. Filled out from reference TRBV7-9 and TRBJ2-7, the complete variable domain reads DTGVSQNPRHKITKRGQNVTFRCDPISEHNRLYWYRQTLGQGPEFLTYFQNEAQLEKSRLLSDRFSAERPKGSFSTLEIQRTEQGDSAMYLCASSRIAPSYEQYFGPGTRLTVT.

The chain is built from TRBV13 and TRBJ2-1, with 9 nucleotides matching TRBD2. Trimming took 8 bases from V and 9 from J; bases not matched to a gene: 11. The CDR3 consists of 14 residues. CDR1 PRHDT and CDR2 FYEKMQ come from the germline V gene (reference sequence). Here the CDR3 DNA reads TGTGCCAGCTCCGGCGGGAGGGCCCTCAGTGAGCAGTTCTTC. Protein: CASSGGRALSEQFF.

The V call is TRBV9, the J call TRBJ2-1; a possible D gene is TRBD1 (6 bases). V was trimmed by 4 bases and J by 4 bases, leaving 12 bases between them. The CDR3 totals 14 residues. CDR1 and CDR2 (germline): SGDLS, YYNGEE. CDR3 bases: TGTGCCAGCAGCTCGATAGGACAGTACAATGAGCAGTTCTTC. This sequence encodes CASSSIGQYNEQFF.

The CDR3 loop is CASSLVGGSNQPQHF. The CDR3 DNA is TGCGCCAGCAGCTTGGTCGGGGGAAGCAATCAGCCCCAGCATTTT. The V call is TRBV5-1, the J call TRBJ1-5; maybe TRBD1 (5 bases). The germline V gene has CDR1 SGHRS and CDR2 YFSETQ. CDR3 length equals 15 residues. V was trimmed by 0 bases and J by 1 base, leaving 8 bases between them.

The genes are TRBV19 and TRBJ2-7; a weak D match, TRBD1 (6 bases). Trimming removed 3 bases from V and 7 bases from J, with 13 bases in between. This CDR3 contains 13 residues. CDR1 LNHDA and CDR2 SQIVND come from the germline V gene (reference sequence). The CDR3 nucleotides are TGTGCCAGTAGTATGGCAGGGGCAGGGGAGCAGTACTTC. This gives the protein CASSMAGAGEQYF.

This clone was seen just once. The chain is built from TRBV19 and TRBJ2-5, with 13 nucleotides matching TRBD2. The CDR3 spans 14 residues. The V gene end was trimmed by 6 bases and the J gene end by 8 bases; junction bases not matched to a gene: 6. The germline gives CDR1 LNHDA, CDR2 SQIVND (reference sequence). The CDR3 spells CASRWTSGSETQYF. Here the CDR3 DNA reads TGTGCCAGTAGATGGACTAGCGGGAGTGAAACCCAGTACTTC. Looking up the rest from reference TRBV19 and TRBJ2-5 gives the full variable domain: DGGITQSPKYLFRKEGQNVTLSCEQNLNHDAMYWYRQDPGQGLRLIYYSQIVNDFQKGDIAEGYSVSREKKESFPLTVTSAQKNPTAFYLCASRWTSGSETQYFGPGTRLLVL.

The CDR3: CASSQPTGGSGQPQHF. The DNA of the CDR3 is TGCGCCAGCAGCCAACCCACAGGGGGCTCCGGTCAGCCCCAGCATTTT. The chain employs TRBV4-1 and TRBJ1-5; TRBD1 matches 9 bases. After removal of 2 bases from V and 6 bases from J, the junction contained 8 bases not matched to a gene. Germline lookup yields CDR1 MGHRA and CDR2 YSYEKL. The CDR3 is made up of 16 amino acids.

The rearrangement links TRBV11-2 to TRBJ1-4, with a possible D match to TRBD1 (5 bases). The CDR3 loop spans 14 amino acids. The ends were cut back, 5 bases at V and 6 bases at J, with 13 bases in the middle. Per the germline V gene, CDR1 is SGHAT and CDR2 is FQNNGV. CDR3 nucleotides: TGTGCCAGCAGCGGGGGGTTGTGGGATGAAAAACTGTTTTTT. This translates into CASSGGLWDEKLFF. Complete variable domain (other parts from reference TRBV11-2 and TRBJ1-4): EAGVAQSPRYKIIEKRQSVAFWCNPISGHATLYWYQQILGQGPKLLIQFQNNGVVDDSQLPKDRFSAERLKGVDSTLKIQPAKLEDSAVYLCASSGGLWDEKLFFGSGTQLSVL.

V is TRBV4-3 and J is TRBJ2-7, with 7 nucleotides matching TRBD2. This CDR3 comprises 16 residues. Germline CDR1 is LGHNA and CDR2 is YSLEER. The junction had 9 bases not matched to a gene; V was cut back by 4 bases and J by 0 bases. CDR3 sequence (DNA): TGCGCCAGCAGCCTAAAATCGACTAGCACCTCCTACGAGCAGTACTTC. It is translated as CASSLKSTSTSYEQYF.

The CDR3 protein is CASSSVLAGGFTDTQYF. The CDR3 DNA reads as TGTGCCAGCAGCTCCGTACTAGCGGGAGGGTTCACAGATACGCAGTATTTT. The genes are TRBV5-4 and TRBJ2-3, with 13 bases matching TRBD2. The ends lost 3 bases at V and 2 bases at J; junction bases unmatched: 6. Germline-derived CDR1 and CDR2 are SGHNT and YYREEE (reference sequence). The CDR3 has 17 residues.

V usage is TRBV27 and J usage is TRBJ2-7, with 11 bases matching TRBD2. V lost 5 bases to trimming and J lost 6 bases; unmatched junction nucleotides: 9. The CDR3 has 15 residues. The germline V gene encodes CDR1 MNHEY and CDR2 SMNVEV (reference sequence). The CDR3 sequence is CASSTIAGGWSEQYF. The CDR3 nucleotides are TGTGCCAGCAGTACCATAGCGGGAGGGTGGAGCGAGCAGTACTTC.

The V call is TRBV2, the J call TRBJ1-3; D unclear. CDR3 size: 13 residues. From germline, CDR1 is SNHLY and CDR2 FYNNEI. Trimming pared 7 bases from V and 3 bases from J, leaving 10 bases between. CDR3 bases: TGTGCCAGCATTGTGGGGAGTGGAAACACCATATATTTT. Protein sequence: CASIVGSGNTIYF.

The V gene is TRBV5-6, the J gene TRBJ1-1; no clear D. V was pared by 0 bases and J by 0 bases, with 9 bases between. CDR1 is SGHDT and CDR2 is YYEEEE in the germline V gene. The CDR3 is 15 amino acids. The CDR3: CASSLAEVMNTEAFF. CDR3 nucleotide sequence: TGTGCCAGCAGCTTGGCCGAGGTAATGAACACTGAAGCTTTCTTT.

V and J are TRBV6-5 and TRBJ2-1; 10 bases fit TRBD2. The trim removed 7 bases at V and 12 bases at J, leaving 15 bases unmatched. The CDR3 loop spans 15 amino acids. Germline CDR1 is MNHEY and CDR2 is SVGAGI. The CDR3 region is CASTPWSSGRGWQFF. In nucleotides, the CDR3 is TGTGCCAGCACCCCTTGGTCTAGCGGGAGAGGATGGCAGTTCTTC.

This clone appeared once. V usage is TRBV25-1 and J usage is TRBJ2-4, with 7 bases aligning to TRBD1. The CDR3 runs 13 residues. CDR1 MGHDK and CDR2 SYGVNS come from the germline V gene. J lost 5 bases, V lost 5 bases, and 3 bases had no gene match. The CDR3 bases are TGTGCCAGCAGTCGACAGGGCGAAAACATTCAGTACTTC. Protein product: CASSRQGENIQYF.

This chain links TRBV28 with TRBJ2-7; 8 bases line up with TRBD2. CDR3 length: 15 amino acids. The junction had 8 bases not matched to a gene; V was cut back by 5 bases and J by 2 bases. The germline V gene has CDR1 MDHEN and CDR2 SYDVKM. In DNA, the CDR3 is TGTGCCAGCAGTGGTGCGGGAGGCCTCACCTACGAGCAGTACTTC. This codes for CASSGAGGLTYEQYF.

This chain uses TRBV4-3 with TRBJ2-7; TRBD1 is a possible D gene (5 bases). The V gene lost 1 base and the J gene lost 6 bases, with 10 bases spanning the gap. The CDR3 consists of 13 residues. CDR1 LGHNA and CDR2 YSLEER come from the germline V gene. The DNA for the CDR3 is TGCGCCAGCAGCCAAGTAGACAGAGGCGAGCAGTACTTC. Amino acid sequence: CASSQVDRGEQYF.

The chain carries TRBV11-2 and TRBJ2-3; 7 bases match TRBD2. CDR1 is SGHAT and CDR2 is FQNNGV in the germline V gene. After removal of 4 bases from V and 2 bases from J, the junction contained 9 bases not matched to a gene. The CDR3 has 16 residues. The CDR3 sequence is CASSSRSSGLTDTQYF. As DNA, the CDR3 is TGTGCCAGCAGCTCACGCTCTAGCGGACTCACAGATACGCAGTATTTT. Looking up the rest from reference TRBV11-2 and TRBJ2-3 gives the full variable domain: EAGVAQSPRYKIIEKRQSVAFWCNPISGHATLYWYQQILGQGPKLLIQFQNNGVVDDSQLPKDRFSAERLKGVDSTLKIQPAKLEDSAVYLCASSSRSSGLTDTQYFGPGTRLTVL.

This chain links TRBV19 with TRBJ2-7; possible D gene TRBD2, 5 bases. Trimming cost V 5 bases and J 3 bases, with 14 bases left between them. This CDR3 is 14 amino acids long. Germline V gene sequence: CDR1 LNHDA, CDR2 SQIVND (reference sequence). The CDR3 DNA reads as TGTGCCAGTAGTGTACTAGTCGGGGACTACGAGCAGTACTTC. Translated, it gives CASSVLVGDYEQYF.

V usage is TRBV5-8 and J usage is TRBJ2-2, with 12 nucleotides matching TRBD2. Germline lookup yields CDR1 SGHTS and CDR2 YDEGEE. CDR3 length: 17 residues. J gave up 0 bases and V 4 bases, and 4 bases lay outside the gene matches. The CDR3 DNA sequence: TGTGCCAGCAGCGGGACTAGCGGGTCCGCGAACACCGGGGAGCTGTTTTTT. Translating it yields CASSGTSGSANTGELFF.